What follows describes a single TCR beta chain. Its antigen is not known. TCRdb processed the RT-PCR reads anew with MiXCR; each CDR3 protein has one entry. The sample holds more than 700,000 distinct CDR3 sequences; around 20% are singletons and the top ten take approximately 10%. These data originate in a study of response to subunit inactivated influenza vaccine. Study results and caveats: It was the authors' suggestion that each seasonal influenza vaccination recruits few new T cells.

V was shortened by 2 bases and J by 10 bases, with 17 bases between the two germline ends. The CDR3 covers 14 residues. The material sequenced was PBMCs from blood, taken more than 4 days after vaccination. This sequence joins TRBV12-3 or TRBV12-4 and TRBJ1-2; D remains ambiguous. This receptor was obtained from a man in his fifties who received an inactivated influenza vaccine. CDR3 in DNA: TGTGCCAGCAGTTTATTCCAAACAACGCCAGACTACACCTTC. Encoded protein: CASSLFQTTPDYTF.